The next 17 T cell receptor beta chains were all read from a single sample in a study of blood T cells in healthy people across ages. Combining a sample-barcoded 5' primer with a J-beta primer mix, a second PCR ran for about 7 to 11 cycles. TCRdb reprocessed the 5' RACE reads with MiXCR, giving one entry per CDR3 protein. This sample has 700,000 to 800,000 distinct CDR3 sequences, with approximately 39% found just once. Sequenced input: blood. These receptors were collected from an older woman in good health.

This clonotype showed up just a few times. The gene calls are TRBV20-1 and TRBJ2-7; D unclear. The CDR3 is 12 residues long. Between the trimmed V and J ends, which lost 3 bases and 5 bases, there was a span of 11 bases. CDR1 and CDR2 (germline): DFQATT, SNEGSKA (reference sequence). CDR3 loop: CSASLRVNEQYF. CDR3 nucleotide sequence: TGCAGTGCTAGTTTACGGGTCAACGAGCAGTACTTC.

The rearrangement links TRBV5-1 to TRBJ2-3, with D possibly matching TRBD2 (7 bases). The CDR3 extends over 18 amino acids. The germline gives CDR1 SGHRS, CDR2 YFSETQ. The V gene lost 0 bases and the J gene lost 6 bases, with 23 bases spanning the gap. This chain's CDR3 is CASSLETGGGASVDTQYF. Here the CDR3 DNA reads TGCGCCAGCAGCTTGGAGACTGGCGGGGGCGCATCCGTGGATACGCAGTATTTT.

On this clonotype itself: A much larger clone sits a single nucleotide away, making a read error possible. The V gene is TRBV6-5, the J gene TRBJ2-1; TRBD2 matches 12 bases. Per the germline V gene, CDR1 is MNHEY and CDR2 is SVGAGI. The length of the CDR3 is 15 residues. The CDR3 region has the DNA TGTACCATCTCGAGACTAGCGGGAGTCAGGAATGAGCAGTTCTTC. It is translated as CTISRLAGVRNEQFF.

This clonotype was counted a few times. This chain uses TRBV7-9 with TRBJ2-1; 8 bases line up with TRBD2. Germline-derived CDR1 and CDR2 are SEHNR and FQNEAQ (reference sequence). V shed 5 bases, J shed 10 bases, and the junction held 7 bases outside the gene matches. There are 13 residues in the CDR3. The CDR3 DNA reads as TGTGCCAGCAGCGGGACGATAGCGGGAGAGCAGTTCTTC. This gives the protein CASSGTIAGEQFF.

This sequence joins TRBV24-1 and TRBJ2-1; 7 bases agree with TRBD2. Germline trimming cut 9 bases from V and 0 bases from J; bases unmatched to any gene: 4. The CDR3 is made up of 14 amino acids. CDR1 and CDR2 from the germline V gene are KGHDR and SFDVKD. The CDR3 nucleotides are TGTGCCACCGGAGCGGGGAGCTCCTACAATGAGCAGTTCTTC. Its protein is CATGAGSSYNEQFF.

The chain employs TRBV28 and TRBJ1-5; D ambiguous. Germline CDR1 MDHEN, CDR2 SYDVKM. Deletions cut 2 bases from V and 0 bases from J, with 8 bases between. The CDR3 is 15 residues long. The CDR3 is CASSLALTSNQPQHF. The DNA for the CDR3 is TGTGCCAGCAGTTTAGCCCTTACTAGCAATCAGCCCCAGCATTTT.

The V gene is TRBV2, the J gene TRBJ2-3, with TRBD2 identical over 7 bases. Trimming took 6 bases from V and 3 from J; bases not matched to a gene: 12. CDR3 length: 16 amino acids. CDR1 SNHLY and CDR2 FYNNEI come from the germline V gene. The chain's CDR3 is CASRPIWRELTDTQYF. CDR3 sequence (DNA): TGTGCCAGCAGGCCCATATGGCGGGAGTTGACAGATACGCAGTATTTT.

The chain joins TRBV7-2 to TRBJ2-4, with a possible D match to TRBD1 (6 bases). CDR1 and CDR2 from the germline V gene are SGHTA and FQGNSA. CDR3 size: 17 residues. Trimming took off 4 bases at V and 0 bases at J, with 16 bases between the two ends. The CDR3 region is CASSSTGQGLAKNIQYF. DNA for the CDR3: TGTGCCAGCAGCTCCACGGGGCAGGGGCTAGCCAAAAACATTCAGTACTTC.

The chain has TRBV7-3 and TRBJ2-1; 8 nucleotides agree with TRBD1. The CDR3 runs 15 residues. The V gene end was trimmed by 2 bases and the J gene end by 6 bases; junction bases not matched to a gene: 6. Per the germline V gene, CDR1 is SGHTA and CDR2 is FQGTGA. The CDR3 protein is CASSLWGTGFNEQFF. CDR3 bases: TGTGCCAGCAGCTTATGGGGGACAGGATTCAATGAGCAGTTCTTC.

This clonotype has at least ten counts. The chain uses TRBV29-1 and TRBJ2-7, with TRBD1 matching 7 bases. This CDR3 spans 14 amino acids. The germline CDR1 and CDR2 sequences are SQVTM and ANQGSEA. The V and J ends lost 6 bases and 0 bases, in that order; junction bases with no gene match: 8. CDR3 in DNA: TGCAGCGTAGCTAAACAGGGGTACTCCTACGAGCAGTACTTC. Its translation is CSVAKQGYSYEQYF.

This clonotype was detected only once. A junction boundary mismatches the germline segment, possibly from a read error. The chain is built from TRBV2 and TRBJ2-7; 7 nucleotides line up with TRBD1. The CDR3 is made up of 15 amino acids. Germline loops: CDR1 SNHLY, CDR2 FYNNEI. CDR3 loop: CASSEGDSNSYGQYF. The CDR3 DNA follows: TGTGCCAGCAGTGAGGGGGACAGTAACTCCTACGGGCAGTACTTC.

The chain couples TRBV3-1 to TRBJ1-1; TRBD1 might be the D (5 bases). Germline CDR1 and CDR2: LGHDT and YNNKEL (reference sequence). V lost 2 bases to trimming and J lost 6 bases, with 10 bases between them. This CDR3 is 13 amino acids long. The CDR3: CASSQRGPAEAFF. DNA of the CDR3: TGTGCCAGCAGCCAAAGGGGACCCGCTGAAGCTTTCTTT.

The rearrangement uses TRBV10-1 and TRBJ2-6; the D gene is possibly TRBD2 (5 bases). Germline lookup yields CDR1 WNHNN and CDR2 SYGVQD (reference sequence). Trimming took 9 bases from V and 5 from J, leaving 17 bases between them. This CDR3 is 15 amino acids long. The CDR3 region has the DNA TGCGCCAGAACGGAGGATTGCTTAAGGGCCAACGTCCTGACTTTC. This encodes CARTEDCLRANVLTF.

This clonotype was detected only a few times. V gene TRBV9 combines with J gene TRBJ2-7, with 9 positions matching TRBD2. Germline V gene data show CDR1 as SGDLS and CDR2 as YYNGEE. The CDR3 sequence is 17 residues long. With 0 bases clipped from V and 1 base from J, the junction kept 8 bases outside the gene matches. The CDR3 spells CASSVGGGGAPSYEQYF. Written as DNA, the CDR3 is TGTGCCAGCAGCGTAGGCGGCGGGGGGGCCCCTTCCTACGAGCAGTACTTC.

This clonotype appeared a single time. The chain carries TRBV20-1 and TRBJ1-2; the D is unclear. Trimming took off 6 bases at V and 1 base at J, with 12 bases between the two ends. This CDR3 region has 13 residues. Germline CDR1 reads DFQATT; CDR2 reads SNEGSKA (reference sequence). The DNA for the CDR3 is TGCAGTGCAGATAACAGCGATAACTATGGCTACACCTTC. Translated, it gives CSADNSDNYGYTF.

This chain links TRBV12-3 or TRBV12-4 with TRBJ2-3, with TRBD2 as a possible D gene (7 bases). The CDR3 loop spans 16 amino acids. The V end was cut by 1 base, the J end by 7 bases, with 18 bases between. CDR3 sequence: CASSLEGGTPLYTQYF. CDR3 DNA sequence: TGTGCCAGCAGTTTAGAGGGGGGGACACCATTATATACGCAGTATTTT.

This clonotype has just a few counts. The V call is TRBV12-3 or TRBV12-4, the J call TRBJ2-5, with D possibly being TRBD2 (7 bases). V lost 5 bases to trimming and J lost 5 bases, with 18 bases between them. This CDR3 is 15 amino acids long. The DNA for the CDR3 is TGTGCCAGCAGTCCCCGAGGGGGGGGCGAGGAGACCCAGTACTTC. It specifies CASSPRGGGEETQYF.